This T cell receptor (beta chain) stems from a study of OX40 agonist ivuxolimab in advanced cancers. This table comes from immunoSEQ multiplex PCR, and its TCRdb copy is limited to in-frame clones, with some not included. The sample has fewer than 55,000 clones; over 75% are singletons. Trimming cost V 5 bases and J 5 bases, with 7 bases left between them. The CDR3 has 12 amino acids. The germline CDR1 and CDR2 sequences are SGHDN and FVKESK. The source is an adult with an advanced solid tumor such as melanoma, head and neck, liver or kidney cancer. The sample was CD4+ or CD8+ T cells sorted from blood, taken in a trial of the OX40 agonist ivuxolimab. The gene calls are TRBV14 and TRBJ1-3; D is undetermined. The DNA of the CDR3 is TGTGCCAGCAGCGGAACCCGAAACACCATATATTTT. It translates to CASSGTRNTIYF.